This T cell receptor beta chain was observed in a study of blood T cell repertoires in COVID-19 (dated by TCRdb to the early 2020s). Background for the entire study: Samples from collaborators originated in the United States, Italy and Spain and spanned both the acute and convalescent phases of COVID-19. Where HLA class I and class II types were available, the types were taken from metadata supplied by the sample provider, not from assay-based typing. The samples were drawn from the first 160 participants of the ongoing ImmuneRACE study and from about 1,200 subjects provided by 6 global collaborators. The prospective study material was composed of cDNA or gDNA derived from T cells, B-cell-depleted T cells, or PBMCs. Subjects who had been exposed to COVID-19, were actively infected with it, or had recovered from it provided the deeply sampled blood TCRbeta repertoires that made up the dataset. A de-identified subject ID, COVID-19 status, age in years and sex were almost always included in the sample metadata. The repertoires were made available in a free public database intended to serve as a resource for research on the immune response to SARS-CoV-2. Results and caveats for the whole study, not just this receptor: How much clinical and demographic metadata was included differed by source and by participant, and the metadata was provided uncurated.

For this clone: It has no known antigen specificity. One base away there is no much larger clone; base qualities are not given.

The CDR3 holds 13 amino acids from the cysteine to the phenylalanine. The sequence is cut down to CDR3 DNA, 39 bases in frame from base 1. Trimming takes 6 bases from V and 4 bases from J, and the germline ends sit 12 bases apart. Per the germline V gene, SNHLY is the CDR1 and FYNNEI is the CDR2. Collaborating institutions collected whole blood in K2EDTA tubes following their own protocols. For TCRbeta analysis, collaborator samples were shipped as frozen whole blood, as isolated PBMCs, or as DNA extracted from either sample type. The immunoSEQ Assay, a bias-controlled multiplex PCR, was used to amplify TCRbeta CDR3 regions from genomic DNA. From the authors' description of their analysis: The number of nucleated cells in each sample was estimated by amplification of reference gene primers within the assay. To quantify the absolute abundance of each unique TCRbeta CDR3 rearrangement, sequence reads were collapsed and filtered. Productive Simpson clonality was computed per sample as the square root of Simpson's diversity index over productive rearrangements. Entries here come from immuneACCESS through TCRdb and include only in-frame sequences with V and J called. Some clones fail to appear in such tables; in the studies checked, an unresolved V gene covers under half of the shortfall, and the cause of the remainder is unknown. From that table come the V and J calls and clone size; the DNA was used to work out D and trimming. Counted in this sample were approximately 160,000 clones; 65% to 85% of them appeared once. 8% to 13% of the sample rests with the top ten.

The chain is assembled from TRBV2 and TRBJ1-1; no confident D gene assignment can be made. The sample consisted of peripheral blood. This clonotype was sampled from a man between 60 and 75 years old with active or convalescent COVID-19. The sequenced DNA: TGTGCCAGCAGCCCGCAGGCCGCCACTGAAGCTTTCTTT. It codes for CASSPQAATEAFF. The full variable domain, completed from the reference TRBV2 and TRBJ1-1 proteins outside the CDR3, reads EPEVTQTPSHQVTQMGQEVILRCVPISNHLYFYWYRQILGQKVEFLVSFYNNEISEKSEIFDDQFSVERPDGSNFTLKIRSTKLEDSAMYFCASSPQAATEAFFGQGTRLTVV.